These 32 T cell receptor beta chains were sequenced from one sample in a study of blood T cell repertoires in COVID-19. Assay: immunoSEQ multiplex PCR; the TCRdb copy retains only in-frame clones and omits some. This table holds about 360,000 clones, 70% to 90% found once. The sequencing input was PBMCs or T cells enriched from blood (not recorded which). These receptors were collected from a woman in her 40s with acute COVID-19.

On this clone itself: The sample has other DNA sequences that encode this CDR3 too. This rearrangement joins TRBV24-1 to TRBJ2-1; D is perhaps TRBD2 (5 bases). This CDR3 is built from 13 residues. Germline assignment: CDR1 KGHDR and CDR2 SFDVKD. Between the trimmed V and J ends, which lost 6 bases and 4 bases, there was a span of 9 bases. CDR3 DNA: TGTGCCACCAGTCGGGGAACTTACAATGAGCAGTTCTTC. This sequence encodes CATSRGTYNEQFF.

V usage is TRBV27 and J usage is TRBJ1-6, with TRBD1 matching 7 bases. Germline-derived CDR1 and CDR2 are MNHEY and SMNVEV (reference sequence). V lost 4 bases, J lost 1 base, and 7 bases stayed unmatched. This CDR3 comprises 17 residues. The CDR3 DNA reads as TGTGCCAGCAGTTCCCTGACAGGGCGGTCCTATAATTCACCCCTCCACTTT. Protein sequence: CASSSLTGRSYNSPLHF.

CDR3 sequence reads: CASSGYRDTGYGYTF. CDR3 bases: TGTGCCAGCAGCGGATACAGGGACACGGGGTATGGCTACACCTTC. The chain uses TRBV5-5 and TRBJ1-2, with D maybe TRBD1 (6 bases). The CDR3 sequence is 15 residues long. Trimming removed 4 bases from V and 5 bases from J, with 18 bases in between. Per the germline V gene, CDR1 is SGHKS and CDR2 is YYEKEE (reference sequence).

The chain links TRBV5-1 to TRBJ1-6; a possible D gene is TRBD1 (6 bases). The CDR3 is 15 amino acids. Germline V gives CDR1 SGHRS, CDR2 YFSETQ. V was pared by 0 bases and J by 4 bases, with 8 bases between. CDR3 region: CASSLVRGYNSPLHF. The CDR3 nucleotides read TGCGCCAGCAGCTTGGTAAGGGGGTATAATTCACCCCTCCACTTT.

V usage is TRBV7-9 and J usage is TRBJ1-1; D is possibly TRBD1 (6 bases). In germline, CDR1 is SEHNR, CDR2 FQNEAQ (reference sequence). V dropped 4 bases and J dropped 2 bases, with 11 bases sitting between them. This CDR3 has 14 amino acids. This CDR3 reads CASSSDRSNTEAFF. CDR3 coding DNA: TGTGCCAGCAGCTCGGACAGATCAAACACTGAAGCTTTCTTT. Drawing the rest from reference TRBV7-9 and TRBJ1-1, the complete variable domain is DTGVSQNPRHKITKRGQNVTFRCDPISEHNRLYWYRQTLGQGPEFLTYFQNEAQLEKSRLLSDRFSAERPKGSFSTLEIQRTEQGDSAMYLCASSSDRSNTEAFFGQGTRLTVV.

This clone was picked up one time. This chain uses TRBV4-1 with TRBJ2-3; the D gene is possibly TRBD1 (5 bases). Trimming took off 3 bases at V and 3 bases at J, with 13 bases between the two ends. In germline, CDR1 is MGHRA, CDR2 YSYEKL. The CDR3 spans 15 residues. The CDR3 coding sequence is TGCGCCAGCAGCCAGGCCGCAGGGTTAACAGATACGCAGTATTTT. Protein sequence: CASSQAAGLTDTQYF.

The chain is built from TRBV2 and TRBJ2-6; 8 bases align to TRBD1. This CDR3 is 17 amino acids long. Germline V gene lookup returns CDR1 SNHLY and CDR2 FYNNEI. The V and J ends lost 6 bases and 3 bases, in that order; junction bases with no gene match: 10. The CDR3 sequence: CASRTRAGGSGANVLTF. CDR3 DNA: TGTGCCAGCAGAACTAGGGCAGGGGGCAGTGGGGCCAACGTCCTGACTTTC.

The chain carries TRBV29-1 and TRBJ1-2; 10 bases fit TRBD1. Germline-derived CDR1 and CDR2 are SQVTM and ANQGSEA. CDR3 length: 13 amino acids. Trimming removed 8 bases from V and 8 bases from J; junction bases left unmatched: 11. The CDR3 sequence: CSITGTGVEGYTF. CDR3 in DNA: TGCAGCATAACCGGGACAGGGGTTGAAGGCTACACCTTC.

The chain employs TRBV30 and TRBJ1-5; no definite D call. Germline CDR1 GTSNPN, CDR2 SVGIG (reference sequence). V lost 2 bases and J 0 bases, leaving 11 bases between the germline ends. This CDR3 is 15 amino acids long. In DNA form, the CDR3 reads TGTGCCTGGAGTAGTCGACACGATAGCAATCAGCCCCAGCATTTT. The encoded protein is CAWSSRHDSNQPQHF.

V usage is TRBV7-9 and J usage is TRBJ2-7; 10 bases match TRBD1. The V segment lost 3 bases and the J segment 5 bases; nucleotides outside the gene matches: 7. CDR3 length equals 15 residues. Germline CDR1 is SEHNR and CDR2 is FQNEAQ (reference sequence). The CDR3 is CASSFSDRGTHEQYF. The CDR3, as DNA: TGTGCCAGCAGCTTTTCGGACAGGGGGACCCACGAGCAGTACTTC.

CDR3 sequence: CASTWGGQGRDTF. CDR3 nucleotide sequence: TGTGCCAGCACTTGGGGGGGACAGGGCCGGGACACCTTC. V is TRBV12-3 or TRBV12-4 and J is TRBJ1-2; 9 nucleotides line up with TRBD1. Trimming at V came to 7 bases and at J to 12 bases, leaving 12 bases not matched to a gene. The CDR3 has 13 residues.

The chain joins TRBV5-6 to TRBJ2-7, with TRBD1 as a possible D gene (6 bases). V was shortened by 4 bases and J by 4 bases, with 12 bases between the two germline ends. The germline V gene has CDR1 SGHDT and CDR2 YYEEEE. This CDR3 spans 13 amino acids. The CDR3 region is CASSPDSAYEQYF. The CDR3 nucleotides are TGTGCCAGCAGCCCGGACAGTGCGTACGAGCAGTACTTC.

The CDR3 protein is CATSPDRHEQYF. The CDR3 DNA follows: TGTGCCACCAGTCCGGACAGGCACGAGCAGTACTTC. This chain links TRBV15 with TRBJ2-7, with TRBD1 matching over 7 bases. After removal of 6 bases from V and 5 bases from J, the junction contained 4 bases not matched to a gene. There are 12 residues in the CDR3. The V gene's germline CDR1 is LNHNV and CDR2 YYDKDF (reference sequence).

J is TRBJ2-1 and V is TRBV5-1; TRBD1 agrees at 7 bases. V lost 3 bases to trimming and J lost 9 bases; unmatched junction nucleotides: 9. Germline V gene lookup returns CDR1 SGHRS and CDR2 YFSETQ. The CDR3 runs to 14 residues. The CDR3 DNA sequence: TGCGCCAGCAGCTACAACAGGGGCACGGGTGAGCAGTTCTTC. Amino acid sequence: CASSYNRGTGEQFF.

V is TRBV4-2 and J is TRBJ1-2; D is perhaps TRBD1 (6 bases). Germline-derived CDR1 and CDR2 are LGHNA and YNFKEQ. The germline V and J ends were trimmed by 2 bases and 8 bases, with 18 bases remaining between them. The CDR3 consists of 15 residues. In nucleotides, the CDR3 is TGTGCCAGCAGCCAACTACAGGGTCCCCTGGGGGGCTACACCTTC. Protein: CASSQLQGPLGGYTF.

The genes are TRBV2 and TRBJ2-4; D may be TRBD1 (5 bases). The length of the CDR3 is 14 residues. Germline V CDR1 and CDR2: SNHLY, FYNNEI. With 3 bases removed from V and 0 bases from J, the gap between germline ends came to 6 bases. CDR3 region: CASSETEAKNIQYF. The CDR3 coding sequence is TGTGCCAGCAGTGAGACAGAAGCCAAAAACATTCAGTACTTC.

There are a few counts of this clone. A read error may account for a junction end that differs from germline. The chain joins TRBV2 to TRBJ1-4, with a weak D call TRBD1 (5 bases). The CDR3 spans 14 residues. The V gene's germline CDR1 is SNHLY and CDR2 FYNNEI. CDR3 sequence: CASHLQGPKEKLFF. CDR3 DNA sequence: TGTGCCAGCCACCTCCAGGGCCCTAAGGAAAAACTGTTTTTT. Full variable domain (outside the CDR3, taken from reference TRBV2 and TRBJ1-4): EPEVTQTPSHQVTQMGQEVILRCVPISNHLYFYWYRQILGQKVEFLVSFYNNEISEKSEIFDDQFSVERPDGSNFTLKIRSTKLEDSAMYFCASHLQGPKEKLFFGSGTQLSVL.

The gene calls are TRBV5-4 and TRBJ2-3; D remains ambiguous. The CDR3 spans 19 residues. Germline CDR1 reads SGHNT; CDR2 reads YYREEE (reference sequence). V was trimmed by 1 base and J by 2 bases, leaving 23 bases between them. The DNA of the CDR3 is TGTGCCAGCAGCTTGTTCAGTTCCGAGCTCTTGACACTCACAGATACGCAGTATTTT. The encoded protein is CASSLFSSELLTLTDTQYF.

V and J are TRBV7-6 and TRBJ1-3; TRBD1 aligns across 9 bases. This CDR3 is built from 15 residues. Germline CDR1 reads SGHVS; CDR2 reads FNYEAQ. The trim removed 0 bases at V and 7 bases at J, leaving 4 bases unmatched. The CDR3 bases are TGTGCCAGCAGCTTAGCCGGGACAGGGCCCAACACCATATATTTT. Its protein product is CASSLAGTGPNTIYF.

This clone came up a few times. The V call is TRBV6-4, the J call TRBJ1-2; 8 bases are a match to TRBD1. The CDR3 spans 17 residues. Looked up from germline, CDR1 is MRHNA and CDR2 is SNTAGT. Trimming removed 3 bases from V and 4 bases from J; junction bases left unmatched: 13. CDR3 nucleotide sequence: TGTGCCAGCAGTGAAACGAAATGGACAGGGATTTTCTATGGCTACACCTTC. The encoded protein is CASSETKWTGIFYGYTF.

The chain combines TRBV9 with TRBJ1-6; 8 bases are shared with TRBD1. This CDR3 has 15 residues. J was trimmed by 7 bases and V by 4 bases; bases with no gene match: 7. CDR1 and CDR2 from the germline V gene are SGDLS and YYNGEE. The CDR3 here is CASSSQGAGNSPLHF. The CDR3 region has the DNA TGTGCCAGCAGCTCGCAGGGGGCTGGGAATTCACCCCTCCACTTT.

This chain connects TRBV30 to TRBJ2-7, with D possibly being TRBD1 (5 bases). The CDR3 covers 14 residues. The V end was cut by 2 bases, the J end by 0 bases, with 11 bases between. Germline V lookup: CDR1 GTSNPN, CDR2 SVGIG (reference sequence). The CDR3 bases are TGTGCCTGGAGTCACGAGACAGCCTCCTACGAGCAGTACTTC. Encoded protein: CAWSHETASYEQYF.

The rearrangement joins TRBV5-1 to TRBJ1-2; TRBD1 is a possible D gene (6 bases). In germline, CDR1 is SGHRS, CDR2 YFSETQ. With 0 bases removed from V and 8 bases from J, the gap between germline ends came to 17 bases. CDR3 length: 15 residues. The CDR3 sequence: CASSLGDHRDGGYTF. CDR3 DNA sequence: TGCGCCAGCAGCTTGGGGGACCACAGGGATGGGGGCTACACCTTC. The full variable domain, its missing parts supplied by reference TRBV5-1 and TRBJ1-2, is KAGVTQTPRYLIKTRGQQVTLSCSPISGHRSVSWYQQTPGQGLQFLFEYFSETQRNKGNFPGRFSGRQFSNSRSEMNVSTLELGDSALYLCASSLGDHRDGGYTFGSGTRLTVV.

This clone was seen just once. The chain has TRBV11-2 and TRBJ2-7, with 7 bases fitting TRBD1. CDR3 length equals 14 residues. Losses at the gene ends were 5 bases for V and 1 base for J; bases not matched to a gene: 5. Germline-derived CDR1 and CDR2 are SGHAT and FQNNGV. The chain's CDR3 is CASSPRDSSYEQYF. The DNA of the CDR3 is TGTGCCAGCAGCCCTCGGGACAGTTCCTACGAGCAGTACTTC.

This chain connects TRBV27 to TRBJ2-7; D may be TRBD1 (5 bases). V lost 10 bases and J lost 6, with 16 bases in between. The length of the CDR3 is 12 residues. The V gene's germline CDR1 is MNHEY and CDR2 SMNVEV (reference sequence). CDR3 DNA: TGTGCCATCCTGGACACATCCGGCGAGCAGTACTTC. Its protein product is CAILDTSGEQYF.

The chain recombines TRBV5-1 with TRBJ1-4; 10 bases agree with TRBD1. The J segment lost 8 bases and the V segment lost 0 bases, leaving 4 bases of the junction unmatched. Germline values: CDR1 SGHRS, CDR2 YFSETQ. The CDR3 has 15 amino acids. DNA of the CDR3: TGCGCCAGCAGCTTGGGGACAGGGGGTACAGAAAAACTGTTTTTT. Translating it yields CASSLGTGGTEKLFF. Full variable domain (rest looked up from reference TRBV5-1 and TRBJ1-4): KAGVTQTPRYLIKTRGQQVTLSCSPISGHRSVSWYQQTPGQGLQFLFEYFSETQRNKGNFPGRFSGRQFSNSRSEMNVSTLELGDSALYLCASSLGTGGTEKLFFGSGTQLSVL.

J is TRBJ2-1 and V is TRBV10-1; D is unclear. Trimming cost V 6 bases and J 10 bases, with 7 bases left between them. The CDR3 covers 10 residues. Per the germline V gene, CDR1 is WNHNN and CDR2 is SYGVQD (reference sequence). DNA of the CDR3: TGCGCCAGCAGCGCGTTCGAGCAGTTCTTC. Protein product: CASSAFEQFF.

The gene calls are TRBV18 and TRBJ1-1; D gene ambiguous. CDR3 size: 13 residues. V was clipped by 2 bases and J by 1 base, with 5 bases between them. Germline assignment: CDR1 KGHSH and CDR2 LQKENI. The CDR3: CASSPSWNTEAFF. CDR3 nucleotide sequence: TGTGCCAGCTCACCATCTTGGAACACTGAAGCTTTCTTT.

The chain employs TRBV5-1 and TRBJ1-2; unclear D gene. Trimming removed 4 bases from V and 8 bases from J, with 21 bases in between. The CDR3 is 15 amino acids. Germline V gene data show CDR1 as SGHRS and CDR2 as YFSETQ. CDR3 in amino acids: CASSVGPTEPGGYTF. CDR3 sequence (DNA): TGCGCCAGCAGCGTGGGTCCAACGGAGCCGGGGGGCTACACCTTC.

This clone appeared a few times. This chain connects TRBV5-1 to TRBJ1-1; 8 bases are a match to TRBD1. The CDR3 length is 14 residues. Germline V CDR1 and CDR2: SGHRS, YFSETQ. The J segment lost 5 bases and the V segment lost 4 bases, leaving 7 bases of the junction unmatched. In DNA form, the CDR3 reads TGCGCCAGCAGCGTCACAGGGGGGGTTACTGAAGCTTTCTTT. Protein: CASSVTGGVTEAFF.

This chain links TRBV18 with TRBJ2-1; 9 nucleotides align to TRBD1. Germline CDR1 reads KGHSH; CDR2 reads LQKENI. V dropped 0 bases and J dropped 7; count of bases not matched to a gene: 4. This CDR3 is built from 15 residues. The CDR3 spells CASSPPTGGLNEQFF. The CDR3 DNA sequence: TGTGCCAGCTCACCACCGACAGGGGGGCTGAATGAGCAGTTCTTC.

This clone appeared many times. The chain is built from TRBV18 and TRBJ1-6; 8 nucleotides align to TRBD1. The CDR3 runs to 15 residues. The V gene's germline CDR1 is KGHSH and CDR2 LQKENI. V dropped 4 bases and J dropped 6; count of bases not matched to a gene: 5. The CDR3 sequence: CASSLDRGGNSPLHF. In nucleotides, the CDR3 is TGTGCCAGCTCACTTGACAGGGGAGGTAATTCACCCCTCCACTTT.